The present entry profiles one T cell receptor beta chain with its context. V was shortened by 4 bases and J by 5 bases, with 13 bases between the two germline ends. The CDR3 is 14 amino acids. Germline V gene sequence: CDR1 MNHEY, CDR2 SVGAGI. MiXCR, run by TCRdb on the PCR reads, gives a single entry per CDR3 protein. The table has about 510,000 distinct CDR3 sequences, under 30% seen once. This specimen belongs to a study of molecular identifiers for immune sequencing clone quantification. The chain uses TRBV6-5 and TRBJ2-3; D not resolved. Material for sequencing was naive CD8+ T cells from blood, with Jurkat cell RNA spiked in. Noted subset: FACS-sorted CD8+CD4-CCR7+CD45RA+ naive T cells. The TCR comes from a human donor in good health. Some libraries in this study had Jurkat cell RNA spiked in. The CDR3 here is CASSLQWAQDTQYF. The DNA of the CDR3 is TGTGCCAGCAGTTTACAGTGGGCTCAAGATACGCAGTATTTT.